These 18 T cell receptor beta chains originate from one sample sequenced in a study of long-term antiretroviral therapy in people with HIV. Investigators performed immunoSEQ version v3.0 at survey level. TCRdb keeps only in-frame clones here, not all; method: immunoSEQ multiplex PCR. This table holds roughly 37,000 clones, 80% found once. The source was unsorted PBMCs, collected 3.4 years after starting antiretroviral therapy. The source is a man aged 25 to 40 with HIV.

The chain uses TRBV19 and TRBJ1-2; TRBD1 agrees at 9 bases. The CDR3 runs to 13 residues. Losses at the gene ends were 3 bases for V and 8 bases for J; bases not matched to a gene: 4. Germline loops: CDR1 LNHDA, CDR2 SQIVND (reference sequence). The CDR3 bases are TGTGCCAGTAGTATTTGGGACAGGGAAGGCTACACCTTC. This codes for CASSIWDREGYTF.

The chain employs TRBV28 and TRBJ2-7; TRBD1 matches 7 bases. This CDR3 contains 15 residues. CDR1 and CDR2 (germline): MDHEN, SYDVKM. Unmatched junction bases numbered 17, after V lost 8 bases and J lost 7 bases. CDR3 residues: CASLTSTGRRKEQYF. For the CDR3, the DNA is TGTGCCAGCTTGACTTCGACAGGGCGTAGAAAAGAGCAGTACTTC.

The rearrangement links TRBV21-1 to TRBJ2-7; TRBD2 is the table's D call, not checked against the DNA. TRBV21-1 is a pseudogene locus. The CDR3 sequence is 12 residues long. CDR3 coding DNA: TGTGCCCGCCTCCATTGTCGGTACGAGCAGTACTTC. This translates into CARLHCRYEQYF.

The rearrangement joins TRBV18 to TRBJ2-2; D might be TRBD1 or TRBD2, each matching 5 bases. V was pared by 0 bases and J by 0 bases, with 11 bases between. This CDR3 is 17 amino acids long. Germline lookup yields CDR1 KGHSH and CDR2 LQKENI. CDR3: CASSPPVGRSNTGELFF. The CDR3 DNA reads TGTGCCAGCTCACCACCGGTGGGACGGTCGAACACCGGGGAGCTGTTTTTT.

The V call is TRBV6-5, the J call TRBJ1-2, with D possibly being TRBD1 (5 bases). The V end lost 0 bases, the J end lost 5 bases, and 16 bases lay between the germline ends. The V gene's germline CDR1 is MNHEY and CDR2 SVGAGI. This CDR3 contains 16 residues. This CDR3 reads CASSYSQRQGGYGYTF. In DNA form, the CDR3 reads TGTGCCAGCAGTTACTCTCAAAGGCAGGGAGGATATGGCTACACCTTC.

The chain joins TRBV5-4 to TRBJ2-1, with D perhaps matching TRBD2 (5 bases). The CDR3 is 15 amino acids. V was trimmed by 2 bases and J by 0 bases, leaving 9 bases between them. Germline CDR1 is SGHNT and CDR2 is YYREEE (reference sequence). CDR3 DNA: TGTGCCAGCAGCTTACCGAGCGGCTCCTACAATGAGCAGTTCTTC. Protein product: CASSLPSGSYNEQFF.

The chain carries TRBV27 and TRBJ1-6, with TRBD1 matching 7 bases. The germline V gene encodes CDR1 MNHEY and CDR2 SMNVEV (reference sequence). The CDR3 runs 14 residues. Trimming took 2 bases from V and 9 from J; bases not matched to a gene: 4. The CDR3 DNA sequence: TGTGCCAGCAGTTTAGGACAGGATCCTTCACCCCTCCACTTT. Protein sequence: CASSLGQDPSPLHF.

The rearrangement links TRBV15 to TRBJ2-7; 7 nucleotides agree with TRBD2. There are 16 residues in the CDR3. Germline loops: CDR1 LNHNV, CDR2 YYDKDF (reference sequence). Losses at the gene ends were 1 base for V and 3 bases for J; bases not matched to a gene: 9. The DNA for the CDR3 is TGTGCCACCAGCAGAGGGGGGGAGGGAACGGGCTACGAGCAGTACTTC. It specifies CATSRGGEGTGYEQYF.

The J gene is TRBJ1-2, the V gene TRBV29-1; D ambiguous. CDR1 is SQVTM, CDR2 ANQGSEA, per germline. The CDR3 spans 12 residues. The V end lost 3 bases, the J end lost 2 bases, and 7 bases lay between the germline ends. CDR3 nucleotides: TGCAGCGTTGAGCCGGGAAACTATGGCTACACCTTC. Translated: CSVEPGNYGYTF.

The chain employs TRBV18 and TRBJ2-7; TRBD1 matches at 10 bases. V trimming: 3 bases; J trimming: 2 bases; junction bases outside the gene matches: 4. From germline, CDR1 is KGHSH and CDR2 LQKENI. CDR3 length: 15 residues. The DNA for the CDR3 is TGTGCCAGCTCACCTGGGACAGGGGCCACCTACGAGCAGTACTTC. Translation gives CASSPGTGATYEQYF.

The chain recombines TRBV11-3 with TRBJ1-1; D is uncertain. V lost 6 bases to trimming and J lost 2 bases, with 10 bases between them. CDR1 and CDR2 (germline): SGHNT, YENEEA. CDR3 length equals 13 residues. CDR3 amino acids: CASSLTSNTEAFF. The CDR3 coding sequence is TGTGCCAGCAGTCTGACAAGTAACACTGAAGCTTTCTTT.

V gene TRBV4-3 combines with J gene TRBJ1-1; D is possibly TRBD1 (6 bases). Trimming pared 0 bases from V and 3 bases from J, leaving 11 bases between. CDR1 and CDR2 (germline): LGHNA, YSLEER. CDR3 length: 15 residues. The CDR3 is CASSQEGHRDTEAFF. CDR3 DNA sequence: TGCGCCAGCAGCCAAGAGGGACATCGGGACACTGAAGCTTTCTTT.

The chain joins TRBV9 to TRBJ2-7; D gene ambiguous. Germline V CDR1 and CDR2: SGDLS, YYNGEE. V was cut by 0 bases and J by 0 bases, with 7 bases left in between. The CDR3 totals 14 residues. The CDR3 sequence is CASSVDSASYEQYF. The CDR3 DNA is TGTGCCAGCAGCGTAGACTCTGCCTCCTACGAGCAGTACTTC. The full variable domain, in which reference TRBV9 and TRBJ2-7 provide the parts outside the CDR3, is DSGVTQTPKHLITATGQRVTLRCSPRSGDLSVYWYQQSLDQGLQFLIQYYNGEERAKGNILERFSAQQFPDLHSELNLSSLELGDSALYFCASSVDSASYEQYFGPGTRLTVT.

The chain uses TRBV11-2 and TRBJ2-2, with 12 bases identical to TRBD1. CDR1 SGHAT and CDR2 FQNNGV come from the germline V gene. V gave up 4 bases and J gave up 6 bases; unmatched junction bases: 6. The CDR3 is 16 amino acids. CDR3 sequence (DNA): TGTGCCAGCAGCTCGCCGGGACAGGGGGCGTCCGGGGAGCTGTTTTTT. Translation gives CASSSPGQGASGELFF.

This sequence joins TRBV27 and TRBJ2-2; no firm D call. This CDR3 has 14 amino acids. CDR1 is MNHEY and CDR2 is SMNVEV in the germline V gene (reference sequence). Trimming left V 4 bases short and J 1 base short, with 7 bases between. CDR3: CASSSAGNTGELFF. The CDR3 nucleotides are TGTGCCAGCAGTTCTGCAGGGAACACCGGGGAGCTGTTTTTT.

The rearrangement uses TRBV2 and TRBJ2-1, with 9 bases that match TRBD2. This CDR3 region has 14 residues. The V segment lost 2 bases and the J segment 10 bases; nucleotides outside the gene matches: 6. Germline CDR1 SNHLY, CDR2 FYNNEI. Here the CDR3 reads CASSEPLAGPEQFF. The CDR3 DNA reads TGTGCCAGCAGTGAACCCCTAGCGGGACCGGAGCAGTTCTTC.

The chain is built from TRBV5-4 and TRBJ2-1; 11 bases agree with TRBD2. Germline loops: CDR1 SGHNT, CDR2 YYREEE (reference sequence). J lost 5 bases, V lost 0 bases, and 4 bases had no gene match. The CDR3 is 16 amino acids. This CDR3 is CASSLGLAGLNNEQFF. CDR3 in DNA: TGTGCCAGCAGCTTGGGACTAGCGGGGCTAAACAATGAGCAGTTCTTC.

V gene TRBV28 combines with J gene TRBJ2-1, with 9 bases fitting TRBD1. Germline lookup yields CDR1 MDHEN and CDR2 SYDVKM. V shed 4 bases and J 7 bases; nucleotides not matched to a gene: 11. The CDR3 covers 16 residues. The CDR3 coding sequence is TGTGCCAGCAGTTCGCCTGGGACAGGGAGCAGGAATGAGCAGTTCTTC. Protein product: CASSSPGTGSRNEQFF.